This is a list of T cell receptor beta chains from one sample in a study of regulatory T cells in long-lasting Graves disease. One entry per CDR3 protein, called by TCRdb with MiXCR from the multiplex PCR reads. The sample contains about 660,000 distinct CDR3 sequences, around 30% of which appear only once. The sample in question was peripheral blood mononuclear cells (PBMCs), obtained when the disease was refractory, from a patient treated with antithyroid drugs. These TCRs come from a female donor with Graves disease. Both conserved end residues are part of each CDR3. Fields, in order: V gene, D gene, J gene, clone size, CDR3 length, CDR3 DNA, CDR3 protein. The D gene is left open where the match is weak. A row's size may be missing; if present it is once, few, many or a size class.

TRBV20-1	TRBD1	TRBJ1-2	.	14	TGCAGTGCTAGTGAGGACAGGGTCGGCTATGGCTACACCTTC	CSASEDRVGYGYTF
TRBV27	.	TRBJ1-6	many	13	TGTGCCAGCAGTTTTGGGAGGGGTTCACCCCTCCACTTT	CASSFGRGSPLHF
TRBV6-1	TRBD1	TRBJ2-7	many	14	TGTGCCAGCAGCCCGGGACAGGGGGCCTACGAGCAGTACTTC	CASSPGQGAYEQYF
TRBV4-1	.	TRBJ1-1	.	14	TGCGCCAGCCGATTCGGACAGCAGAACACTGAAGCTTTCTTT	CASRFGQQNTEAFF
TRBV11-1	.	TRBJ1-1	.	13	TGTGCCAGCAGCTCATCAGCGGAGACTGAAGCTTTCTTT	CASSSSAETEAFF
TRBV5-6	.	TRBJ1-2	few	13	TGTGCCAGCAGCTTGGTCGGGTTGTTCGGCTACACCTTC	CASSLVGLFGYTF
TRBV15	TRBD1	TRBJ2-7	few	14	TGTGCCACCAGCAGGGGGACAGGATCCTACGAGCAGTACTTC	CATSRGTGSYEQYF
TRBV29-1	TRBD2	TRBJ2-4	.	12	TGCAGCGGCCCTATTAGCGGGAGGTTAGGGTACTTC	CSGPISGRLGYF
TRBV6-1	TRBD1	TRBJ1-2	.	14	TGTGCCAGCAGAAAACAGGGGCTGCACTATGGCTACACCTTC	CASRKQGLHYGYTF
TRBV7-7	TRBD1	TRBJ2-7	few	16	TGTGCTAGCAGCTTAACGGGACAGCAGTACTCCTACGAGCAGTACTTC	CASSLTGQQYSYEQYF
TRBV7-9	TRBD2	TRBJ2-5	few	15	TGTGCCAGCAGCTCTCTAGCGGGAGTGGTTGAGACCCAGTACTTC	CASSSLAGVVETQYF
TRBV19	TRBD1	TRBJ1-1	once	15	TGTGCCAGTACCATCTCCGGGACAGGGGGCACTGAAGCTTTCTTT	CASTISGTGGTEAFF
TRBV10-3	TRBD2	TRBJ2-2	few	17	TGTGCCATCAGTGAGTCGTCTAGCGGGACGCACACCGGGGAGCTGTTTTTT	CAISESSSGTHTGELFF
TRBV20-1	.	TRBJ1-2	few	12	TGCAGTGCAACGGACAAGTACTATGGCTACACCTTC	CSATDKYYGYTF
TRBV6-1	TRBD2	TRBJ2-7	few	19	TGTGCCAGCAGCGACGGACTAGCGGGAGCCCGTGGGAGCTCCTACGAGCAGTACTTC	CASSDGLAGARGSSYEQYF
TRBV5-1	TRBD1	TRBJ1-5	.	15	TGCGCCAGCAGCTTTGGGACAGGGGATAATCAGCCCCAGCATTTT	CASSFGTGDNQPQHF
TRBV20-1	TRBD1	TRBJ1-1	many	14	TGCAGTGCCGCCGGGACAGGGGGCCGTACTGAAGCTTTCTTT	CSAAGTGGRTEAFF